These T cell receptor beta chains were read from a single sample in a study of CD8+CD57+ T cells in acquired aplastic anemia. TCRdb recomputed calls from the reads with MiXCR, one row per CDR3 protein. There are some 170,000 distinct CDR3 sequences in the sample; 55% to 65% occur only once, and roughly 43% lies in the top ten. The sample comprised sorted CD4+, CD8+, or CD8+CD57+ T cells (not recorded which) from PBMCs. The receptor set was obtained from a human donor with aplastic anemia. Both conserved end residues are part of each CDR3. The order of the fields is V gene, J gene, CDR3 length, clone size, CDR3 protein. Clone size is given for some rows only: seen once, a few or many times, or a class if the clone is expanded.

V: TRBV4-1; J: TRBJ1-2; length: 14; size: many; CDR3: CASSQVGNFYGYTF
V: TRBV10-3; J: TRBJ2-5; length: 18; size: -; CDR3: CAISESLGKGRGGETQYF
V: TRBV7-9; J: TRBJ1-1; length: 12; size: many; CDR3: CASSLDGPEAFF
V: TRBV20-1; J: TRBJ2-3; length: 14; size: few; CDR3: CSAGGLASTDTQYF
V: TRBV10-3; J: TRBJ1-1; length: 16; size: many; CDR3: CAISESSYLMNTEAFF
V: TRBV24-1; J: TRBJ2-2; length: 15; size: -; CDR3: CATSDSDPGVRELFF
V: TRBV29-1; J: TRBJ1-1; length: 11; size: few; CDR3: CSVWTGGKAFF
V: TRBV7-9; J: TRBJ2-7; length: 15; size: few; CDR3: CASSSGAWRIYEQYF
V: TRBV20-1; J: TRBJ1-6; length: 16; size: -; CDR3: CSAGRLAGRDNSPLHF
V: TRBV5-1; J: TRBJ2-3; length: 14; size: -; CDR3: CASSSRPGTDTQYF
V: TRBV20-1; J: TRBJ2-7; length: 14; size: -; CDR3: CSASRTGGSYEQYF
V: TRBV9; J: TRBJ2-1; length: 12; size: -; CDR3: CASSARVNEQFF
V: TRBV11-3; J: TRBJ2-1; length: 15; size: many; CDR3: CASSLRGGPYNEQFF
V: TRBV29-1; J: TRBJ2-1; length: 14; size: few; CDR3: CSVGGGGLRNEQFF
V: TRBV7-9; J: TRBJ2-3; length: 13; size: -; CDR3: CASSFFLTDTQYF
V: TRBV11-2; J: TRBJ1-2; length: 14; size: many; CDR3: CASSLEYRGLGYTF
V: TRBV7-6; J: TRBJ2-7; length: 13; size: -; CDR3: CASSSWDSYEQYF
V: TRBV6-1; J: TRBJ1-1; length: 11; size: many; CDR3: CATWSGWGAFF
V: TRBV6-1; J: TRBJ2-1; length: 16; size: -; CDR3: CASSVSQLAMGNEQFF
V: TRBV25-1; J: TRBJ1-5; length: 16; size: -; CDR3: CASSDGAVSSNQPQHF
V: TRBV7-6; J: TRBJ2-3; length: 14; size: -; CDR3: CASSLATYADTQYF
V: TRBV7-2; J: TRBJ1-3; length: 13; size: -; CDR3: CASSPNSGVTIYF
V: TRBV7-9; J: TRBJ2-5; length: 15; size: once; CDR3: CASSPSWGNTETQYF
V: TRBV9; J: TRBJ2-1; length: 18; size: -; CDR3: CASSVGVAGAGAGNEQFF
V: TRBV10-3; J: TRBJ2-1; length: 15; size: few; CDR3: CAISGDVSSYNEQFF
V: TRBV7-8; J: TRBJ2-7; length: 15; size: -; CDR3: CASSLMVGGPHEQYF
V: TRBV20-1; J: TRBJ1-5; length: 12; size: -; CDR3: CSASAGDKSQHF
V: TRBV2; J: TRBJ2-3; length: 15; size: -; CDR3: CASIGPGGGADTQYF
V: TRBV29-1; J: TRBJ2-1; length: 12; size: -; CDR3: CSVEGDSNEQFF
V: TRBV9; J: TRBJ1-1; length: 16; size: -; CDR3: CASSVEPGGLNTEAFF
V: TRBV9; J: TRBJ2-1; length: 16; size: -; CDR3: CASSVALRISANEQFF
V: TRBV7-2; J: TRBJ2-5; length: 15; size: -; CDR3: CASSSRTSLQETQYF
V: TRBV5-1; J: TRBJ1-2; length: 16; size: -; CDR3: CASSLVSGKSRYGYTF
V: TRBV27; J: TRBJ1-2; length: 14; size: -; CDR3: CASSLQGAWGGYTF
V: TRBV19; J: TRBJ2-2; length: 16; size: many; CDR3: CASSVYLQLNTGELFF
V: TRBV2; J: TRBJ1-5; length: 14; size: -; CDR3: CASSEREGHQPQHF
V: TRBV7-2; J: TRBJ2-5; length: 15; size: -; CDR3: CASSPAAGGIETQYF
V: TRBV10-3; J: TRBJ2-6; length: 19; size: -; CDR3: CATRQGSSPLHFGANVLTF
V: TRBV10-3; J: TRBJ2-6; length: 15; size: -; CDR3: CAISESGRQGNVLTF
V: TRBV19; J: TRBJ2-3; length: 15; size: -; CDR3: CASSDTGTGRDTQYF
V: TRBV6-9; J: TRBJ1-1; length: 13; size: -; CDR3: CASSYGRVTEAFF
V: TRBV6-1; J: TRBJ2-3; length: 15; size: many; CDR3: CASSGLAGGPDTQYF
V: TRBV2; J: TRBJ2-3; length: 15; size: -; CDR3: CASSPGTGRADTQYF
V: TRBV4-1; J: TRBJ2-5; length: 13; size: -; CDR3: CASSQDPEETQYF
V: TRBV5-1; J: TRBJ1-2; length: 15; size: -; CDR3: CASSLEQGAANGYTF
V: TRBV5-1; J: TRBJ2-7; length: 17; size: once; CDR3: CASSPGGGRILPYEQYF
V: TRBV9; J: TRBJ2-1; length: 15; size: few; CDR3: CASTDGLADYNEQFF
V: TRBV10-1; J: TRBJ2-7; length: 15; size: -; CDR3: CASSYGTGYSYEQYF
V: TRBV20-1; J: TRBJ2-7; length: 14; size: -; CDR3: CSARDRVKAYEQYF
V: TRBV7-9; J: TRBJ2-1; length: 14; size: -; CDR3: CASSLAGSYNEQFF
V: TRBV10-3; J: TRBJ2-3; length: 13; size: -; CDR3: CAIRGPSGSTQYF